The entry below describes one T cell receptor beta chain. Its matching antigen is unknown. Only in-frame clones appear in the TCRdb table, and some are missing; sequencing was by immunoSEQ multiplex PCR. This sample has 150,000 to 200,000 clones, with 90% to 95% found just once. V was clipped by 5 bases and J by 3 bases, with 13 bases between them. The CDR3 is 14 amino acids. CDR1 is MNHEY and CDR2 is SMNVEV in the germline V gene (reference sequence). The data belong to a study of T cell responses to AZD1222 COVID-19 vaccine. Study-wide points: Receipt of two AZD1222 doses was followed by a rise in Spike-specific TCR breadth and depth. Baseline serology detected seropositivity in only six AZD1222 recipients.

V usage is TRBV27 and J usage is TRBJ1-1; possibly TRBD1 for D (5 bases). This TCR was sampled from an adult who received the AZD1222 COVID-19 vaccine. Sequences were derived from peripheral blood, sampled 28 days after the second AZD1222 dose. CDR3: CASSRKGRYTEAFF. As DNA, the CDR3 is TGTGCCAGCAGTAGGAAGGGGCGATACACTGAAGCTTTCTTT.